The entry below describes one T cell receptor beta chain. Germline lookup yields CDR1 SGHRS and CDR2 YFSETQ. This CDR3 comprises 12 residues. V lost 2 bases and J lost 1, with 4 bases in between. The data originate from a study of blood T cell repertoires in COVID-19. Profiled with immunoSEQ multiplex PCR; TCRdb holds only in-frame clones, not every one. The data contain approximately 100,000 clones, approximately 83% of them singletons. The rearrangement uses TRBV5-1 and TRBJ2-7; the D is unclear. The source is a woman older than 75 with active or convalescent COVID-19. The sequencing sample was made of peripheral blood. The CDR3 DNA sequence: TGCGCCAGCAGCTTCACTTCCTACGAGCAGTACTTC. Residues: CASSFTSYEQYF.